This T cell receptor (beta chain) appears in the sequencing data of a study of siplizumab effects on memory and regulatory T cells. Findings and limits, study-wide: The suppressive capacity of proliferating Tregs from siplizumab cultures remained unconfirmed.

Regarding this clone: Its antigen is not identified.

The CDR3 sequence is 16 residues long. TCR templates numbering some 100,000 were assayed per sample. Produced via immunoSEQ multiplex PCR; TCRdb's table is partial and in-frame only. The data show over 65,000 clones, roughly 93% seen once. The sequenced sample was CD8+ T cells sorted from blood. The sequence was obtained from a human donor in good health. The genes are TRBV21-1 and TRBJ1-1; the DNA was not used to check the table's D call, TRBD1. TRBV21-1 is listed as a pseudogene. CDR3 sequence: CASSKATGTGNTEAFF. In DNA form, the CDR3 reads TGTGCCAGCAGCAAAGCAACCGGGACAGGGAACACTGAAGCTTTCTTT.